The sequence of this T cell receptor beta chain was determined in a study of T cell responses to AZD1222 COVID-19 vaccine (dated by TCRdb to 2020 to 2022). A note on the overall study: AZD1222 recipients given second doses at about 4 weeks or at about 12 weeks were pooled, since spike-specific TCR depth and breadth were not found to differ between the two schedules. TCR sequencing covered 233 trial participants: 207 given two doses of AZD1222 and 26 given two doses of MenACWY control vaccine. Enrollment into the trials was organized by age into subgroups of 18-55, 56-69 and 70-plus years, and those subgroups contained around 150, 28 and 57 TCR-sequenced participants, respectively.

The CDR3 regions of human TCRbeta chains were subjected to immunosequencing. On the authors' methods: TCRs in the repertoires were matched against a reference library of SARS-CoV-2-specific TCRs that had been generated with the MIRA antigen-specificity platform. Breadth was defined as the fraction of unique TCRs that were SARS-CoV-2-associated, and depth was defined as the fraction of total T cells that were SARS-CoV-2-associated. Using the MIRA data, every spike-specific TCR was mapped to the spike region that the TCR reacted to and assigned to either a CD4 or a CD8 class. Log10-transformed breadth and depth values were compared by one-way ANOVA with Sidak's multiple comparisons tests. TCRdb took this table from immuneACCESS and kept in-frame rearrangements with V and J called. Such tables lack part of the clones; where checked against another copy, unresolved V genes explain under half of the gap, and the rest is unexplained. V, J and clone size are those of that table, while D and trimming were read from the DNA. The sample data list 130,000 to 150,000 clones, and under 95% of these were observed just once. The ten top clones hold roughly 5.6% of the sample.

The research as a whole found: Reportedly, almost half of the unique spike-specific TCRs recognized epitopes lying outside the regions that are mutated in the B.1.351 and B.1.1.7 variants. Because no day 14 peak-response samples were available, repertoires were characterized only after the peak T cell response. After two AZD1222 doses, spike-specific TCR breadth and depth were significantly higher than at day 0 and than in MenACWY recipients. Conclusions about previously exposed vaccinees are limited, since just 5 or 6 AZD1222 recipients were seropositive for SARS-CoV-2 at baseline. CD4 TCRs associated with the vaccine covered the entire spike protein, and the dominant responses were in regions 160-218 and 743-854. Most participants were white British and females outnumbered males, and the authors suggested that clonal diversity may have been underestimated. The 56-69-year group was small, and its depth increase did not reach significance, likely because of low power.

To note about this clone: No cognate antigen has been identified for it. Base qualities are not at hand, and no much larger clone is one base apart.

The germline V gene (reference sequence) yields SEHNR for CDR1 and FQNEAQ for CDR2. The CDR3 sequence holds 15 residues, the cysteine and phenylalanine included. This entry keeps only the CDR3 DNA: 45 bases, framed from base 1. V loses 1 base, J loses 5 bases, and the germline ends lie 14 bases apart. The sample's time point label is to be understood as: baseline before first vaccination. Samples from vaccinated people were obtained from the UK trials COV001 and COV002, which included a single-blind randomized controlled phase 2/3 trial of AZD1222 (ChAdOx1 nCoV-19) in healthy adults. For TCRbeta chain sequencing, PBMC samples from trial participants were taken at day 0 and at day 28 after the second dose.

The V and J genes are TRBV7-9 and TRBJ1-1, and the D gene may be TRBD1, 6 bases matching. The sample consisted of peripheral blood, taken on day 0 of AZD1222 vaccination. The sequence was collected from an adult in good health. CDR3 protein: CASSLGYGGGTEAFF. At the DNA level, the sequence is TGTGCCAGCAGCTTAGGGTACGGAGGGGGGACTGAAGCTTTCTTT.